Sequencing of this T cell receptor (beta chain) was carried out in a study of CD8 T cells in Susac syndrome. Study-level information: Blood was drawn from patients with Susac syndrome. At that point, they were therapy-naive, on corticosteroids, or on intravenous immunoglobulin alone.

Random-hexamer reverse transcription was applied to about 0.45 to 1 ug RNA. Amplification of TCR beta CDR3 by immunoSEQ multiplex PCR spanned 54 Vbeta and 13 Jbeta. Via MiXCR, TCRdb re-called the immunoSEQ multiplex PCR reads, giving one row per CDR3 protein. This table has roughly 250,000 distinct CDR3 sequences, about 95% appearing once. High-throughput TCR beta sequencing covered peripheral CD8+ and CD4+ T cells. TEMRA cells were FACS-enriched and CD8+ and CD4+ T cells negatively isolated. This clonotype appeared a single time. CDR1 and CDR2 from the germline V gene are MNHEY and SMNVEV (reference sequence). V lost 4 bases to trimming and J lost 3 bases; unmatched junction nucleotides: 14. There are 17 residues in the CDR3.

This clonotype was sampled from a human donor with Susac syndrome. The specimen sequenced was CD4+ T cells from PBMCs. The V and J genes are TRBV27 and TRBJ1-1; 7 bases are a match to TRBD1. The CDR3 DNA follows: TGTGCCAGCAGTTACTCCGAGACAGGGTGGTTAGACACTGAAGCTTTCTTT. It specifies CASSYSETGWLDTEAFF.